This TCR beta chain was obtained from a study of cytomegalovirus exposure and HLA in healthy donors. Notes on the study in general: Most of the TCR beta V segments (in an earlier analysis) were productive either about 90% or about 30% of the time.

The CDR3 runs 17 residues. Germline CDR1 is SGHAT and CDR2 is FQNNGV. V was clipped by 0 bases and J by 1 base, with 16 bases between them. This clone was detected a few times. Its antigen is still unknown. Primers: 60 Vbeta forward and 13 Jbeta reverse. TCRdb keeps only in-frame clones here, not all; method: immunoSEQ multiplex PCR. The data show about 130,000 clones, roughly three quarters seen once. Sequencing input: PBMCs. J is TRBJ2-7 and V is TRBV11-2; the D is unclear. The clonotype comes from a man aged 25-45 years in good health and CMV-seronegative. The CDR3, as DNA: TGTGCCAGCAGCTTAGATAGTGGAGTGCCTTGGTCCTACGAGCAGTACTTC. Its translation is CASSLDSGVPWSYEQYF.